One and the same sample provided the 21 T cell receptor beta chains below, sequenced in a study of T-cell reconstitution after alpha-beta-depleted transplantation in children (dated by TCRdb to the mid-2010s). To prepare the library, PCR was applied. Sequencer: Illumina HiSeq 2500. To normalize quantification of the TCRbeta repertoire, the TCR libraries were built with molecular barcoding that relied on unique molecular identifiers. Clones were called with MiXCR by TCRdb after fastp trimmed the public reads at Q25, and only in-frame beta chains were retained. A single entry per CDR3 protein holds the most common genes and DNA from its merged rows. The sample includes fewer than 120,000 distinct CDR3 sequences, with 10% observed a single time. The biggest ten clones account for 8% to 9.5% of the sample. Specimen: PBMCs from the stem cell graft donor, collected from the stem cell graft. The source of these receptors is a human donor who donated a stem cell graft to a child with acute lymphoblastic leukemia.

As for this clonotype: A much more abundant neighbour one base away suggests this may be a read error. J is TRBJ2-3 and V is TRBV5-6; tentative D call: TRBD2 (6 bases). The CDR3 runs 13 residues. V was pared by 8 bases and J by 5 bases, with 15 bases between. Germline values: CDR1 SGHDT, CDR2 YYEEEE. The CDR3 coding sequence is TGTGCCAGGAGCCGCCCGGGGGAAGATACGCAGTATTTT. Protein product: CARSRPGEDTQYF.

This clonotype was seen repeatedly, ten times or more. V gene TRBV29-1 combines with J gene TRBJ1-2; D perhaps matches TRBD1 (6 bases). V was cut by 0 bases and J by 2 bases, with 19 bases left in between. CDR1 and CDR2 from the germline V gene are SQVTM and ANQGSEA. The CDR3 length is 17 residues. The chain's CDR3 is CSVEDQGTGGVNYGYTF. The CDR3 nucleotides read TGCAGCGTTGAAGATCAGGGGACTGGGGGCGTAAACTATGGCTACACCTTC.

This clonotype has at least ten counts. The chain uses TRBV18 and TRBJ1-6; tentative D call: TRBD1 (5 bases). The V and J ends lost 6 bases and 10 bases respectively, with 16 bases between them. CDR3 length: 14 amino acids. Germline V gene data show CDR1 as KGHSH and CDR2 as LQKENI. The CDR3 bases are TGTGCCAGCTCCCTCGACAGTGCGGGGTCACCCCTCCACTTT. Amino acids: CASSLDSAGSPLHF.

This clonotype was seen ten or more times. The chain joins TRBV7-3 to TRBJ2-2; 13 bases fit TRBD2. The germline V gene has CDR1 SGHTA and CDR2 FQGTGA. This CDR3 is 17 amino acids long. Trimming took 3 bases from V and 6 from J; bases not matched to a gene: 7. CDR3 region: CASSFPGLAGNPGELFF. In DNA form, the CDR3 reads TGTGCCAGCAGCTTTCCGGGACTAGCGGGAAATCCCGGGGAGCTGTTTTTT.

Of note for this clonotype: The conserved final phenylalanine or tryptophan is absent from the CDR3, which likely points to a read error. This chain joins TRBV18 and TRBJ2-3; D may match TRBD1 or TRBD2 (5 bases each). Trimming shortened V by 5 bases and J by 4 bases, and 10 bases separated the two germline ends. The CDR3 sequence is 13 residues long. In germline, CDR1 is KGHSH, CDR2 LQKENI. The CDR3 sequence: CASSAGSADTQYL. DNA for the CDR3: TGTGCCAGCTCAGCAGGGAGTGCAGATACGCAGTATTTG.

This clonotype was seen many times. J is TRBJ2-1 and V is TRBV29-1; 8 nucleotides match TRBD2. From germline, CDR1 is SQVTM and CDR2 ANQGSEA. Unmatched junction bases numbered 4, after V lost 2 bases and J lost 4 bases. This CDR3 comprises 14 residues. The CDR3 region is CSVETSGDYNEQFF. The CDR3 DNA reads as TGCAGCGTTGAAACTAGCGGAGATTACAATGAGCAGTTCTTC.

The table lists this clonotype with many counts. V usage is TRBV29-1 and J usage is TRBJ2-1, with D unclear. The CDR3 runs to 16 residues. CDR1 SQVTM and CDR2 ANQGSEA come from the germline V gene. V was shortened by 6 bases and J by 0 bases, with 18 bases between the two germline ends. DNA of the CDR3: TGCAGCGTCCCACGATTACAGCAGAGCTCCTACAATGAGCAGTTCTTC. It yields the protein CSVPRLQQSSYNEQFF.

This clonotype was observed at least ten times. The J gene is TRBJ2-1, the V gene TRBV14; 9 positions agree with TRBD2. Germline CDR1 is SGHDN and CDR2 is FVKESK. J was trimmed by 0 bases and V by 3 bases; bases with no gene match: 9. This CDR3 is 18 amino acids long. The CDR3 region has the DNA TGTGCCAGCAGCCAGAATAGCGGGAGCTTTTCCTCCTACAATGAGCAGTTCTTC. Translating it yields CASSQNSGSFSSYNEQFF. The entire variable domain, with the rest obtained from reference TRBV14 and TRBJ2-1, is as follows: EAGVTQFPSHSVIEKGQTVTLRCDPISGHDNLYWYRRVMGKEIKFLLHFVKESKQDESGMPNNRFLAERTGGTYSTLKVQPAELEDSGVYFCASSQNSGSFSSYNEQFFGPGTRLTVL.

This clonotype was found a few times. The V gene is TRBV30, the J gene TRBJ2-7; a possible D gene is TRBD2 (5 bases). Germline V gene sequence: CDR1 GTSNPN, CDR2 SVGIG (reference sequence). The CDR3 length is 12 residues. V was shortened by 5 bases and J by 1 base, with 9 bases between the two germline ends. The CDR3 reads CAWGGFSYEQYF. The CDR3 bases are TGTGCCTGGGGAGGATTTTCCTACGAGCAGTACTTC.

The table lists this clonotype with many counts. V usage is TRBV6-2 or TRBV6-3 and J usage is TRBJ1-6, with D perhaps matching TRBD1 (6 bases). Trimming stripped 3 bases from V and 6 bases from J, with 9 bases between. There are 14 residues in the CDR3. Germline CDR1 is MNHEY and CDR2 is SVGEGT. The chain's CDR3 is CASSYPQGNSPLHF. Written as DNA, the CDR3 is TGTGCCAGCAGTTATCCACAGGGTAATTCACCCCTCCACTTT.

This clonotype was detected ten times or more. J is TRBJ2-7 and V is TRBV12-3 or TRBV12-4, with D unresolved. The CDR3 totals 12 residues. The V end lost 7 bases, the J end lost 5 bases, and 12 bases lay between the germline ends. The DNA of the CDR3 is TGTGCCAGCACCGAACGGGTAGACGAGCAGTACTTC. It yields the protein CASTERVDEQYF.

Ten or more counts support this clonotype. V is TRBV29-1 and J is TRBJ2-6; possibly TRBD2 for D (6 bases). V was shortened by 3 bases and J by 12 bases, with 9 bases between the two germline ends. The CDR3 length is 11 residues. Germline CDR1 SQVTM, CDR2 ANQGSEA. The CDR3 loop reads CSVEGGSVLTF. CDR3 nucleotide sequence: TGCAGCGTTGAGGGGGGTTCCGTCCTGACTTTC.

This clonotype showed up many times. Here the CDR3 DNA reads TGCGCCAGCAGCTTGACTAGCGGGGCCTACAATGAGCAGTTCTTC. This translates into CASSLTSGAYNEQFF. J is TRBJ2-1 and V is TRBV5-1; 10 positions agree with TRBD2. J gave up 2 bases and V 1 base, and 0 bases lay outside the gene matches. Germline-derived CDR1 and CDR2 are SGHRS and YFSETQ. The CDR3 totals 15 residues.

This clonotype was picked up one time. This clone may be a read error of a much larger clone one base away. The conserved final phenylalanine or tryptophan is absent from the CDR3, which likely points to a read error. CDR3 amino acids: CASSGDRAVGGYTL. CDR3 bases: TGTGCCAGCAGTGGGGACAGGGCAGTAGGTGGCTACACCTTA. The J gene is TRBJ1-2, the V gene TRBV6-1; 9 nucleotides match TRBD1. The V segment lost 4 bases and the J segment 7 bases; nucleotides outside the gene matches: 7. Germline V lookup: CDR1 MNHNS, CDR2 SASEGT. The CDR3 is 14 amino acids.

The chain employs TRBV19 and TRBJ1-1; 7 bases match TRBD1. The trim removed 1 base at V and 0 bases at J, leaving 8 bases unmatched. The CDR3 runs to 17 residues. Germline V gene lookup returns CDR1 LNHDA and CDR2 SQIVND (reference sequence). The CDR3 nucleotides are TGTGCCAGTAGTATAGTTCCCCTCGGACAGGTGAACACTGAAGCTTTCTTT. Its translation is CASSIVPLGQVNTEAFF.

This clonotype was seen at least ten times. The chain links TRBV5-1 to TRBJ2-5; TRBD2 matches 7 bases. Per germline, CDR1 SGHRS and CDR2 YFSETQ. Trimming cost V 0 bases and J 2 bases; bases outside gene matches: 4. The CDR3 loop spans 15 amino acids. CDR3 nucleotide sequence: TGCGCCAGCAGCTTGGGCGGGAGCCTTCAAGAGACCCAGTACTTC. Translating gives CASSLGGSLQETQYF.

There are many counts of this clonotype. The chain uses TRBV9 and TRBJ2-7; D is possibly TRBD1 (6 bases). CDR1 is SGDLS and CDR2 is YYNGEE in the germline V gene. V was trimmed by 2 bases and J by 0 bases, leaving 9 bases between them. CDR3 length: 14 amino acids. CDR3 sequence (DNA): TGTGCCAGCAGCGTTGGGGACAACTCCTACGAGCAGTACTTC. Encoded protein: CASSVGDNSYEQYF.

This clonotype was seen many times. In DNA form, the CDR3 reads TGTGCCAGCAGTGAGGGACTAGCGGGAGGGCCAGATACGCAGTATTTT. Amino acid sequence: CASSEGLAGGPDTQYF. The chain combines TRBV6-4 with TRBJ2-3; 16 bases line up with TRBD2. CDR1 MRHNA and CDR2 SNTAGT come from the germline V gene. The ends lost 3 bases at V and 4 bases at J; junction bases unmatched: 1. The CDR3 has 16 amino acids.

This clonotype was seen at least ten times. This chain connects TRBV9 to TRBJ2-3; perhaps TRBD1 as D (5 bases). Germline CDR1 reads SGDLS; CDR2 reads YYNGEE. The V end was cut by 0 bases, the J end by 4 bases, with 6 bases between. CDR3 size: 13 residues. The DNA for the CDR3 is TGTGCCAGCAGCGTAGAAGGGGCAGATACGCAGTATTTT. It specifies CASSVEGADTQYF.

This clonotype was recorded a few times. A much larger clone lies one base from this, so it may be a read error. The chain employs TRBV6-2 or TRBV6-3 and TRBJ2-2; 7 nucleotides line up with TRBD2. Unmatched junction bases numbered 0, after V lost 5 bases and J lost 0 bases. CDR3 length: 14 residues. Germline V gene data show CDR1 as MNHEY and CDR2 as SVGEGT. CDR3 nucleotides: TGTGCCAGCAGTGCGGGAGCGAACACCGGGGAGCTGTTTTTT. Protein sequence: CASSAGANTGELFF.

This clonotype was counted at least ten times. The J gene is TRBJ2-2, the V gene TRBV5-1, with no clear D. This CDR3 comprises 14 residues. CDR1 is SGHRS, CDR2 YFSETQ, per germline. The germline V and J ends were trimmed by 4 bases and 4 bases, with 11 bases remaining between them. The CDR3 sequence is CASSAELSTGELFF. The CDR3 DNA follows: TGCGCCAGCAGCGCGGAATTATCCACCGGGGAGCTGTTTTTT. Combining the CDR3 with reference TRBV5-1 and TRBJ2-2 gives the whole variable domain KAGVTQTPRYLIKTRGQQVTLSCSPISGHRSVSWYQQTPGQGLQFLFEYFSETQRNKGNFPGRFSGRQFSNSRSEMNVSTLELGDSALYLCASSAELSTGELFFGEGSRLTVL.